Below, 6 T cell receptor beta chains from the same sample are listed, as sequenced in a study of blood T cell repertoires in COVID-19. TCRdb keeps only in-frame clones here, not all; method: immunoSEQ multiplex PCR. Among 110,000 or so clones listed, just under 90% were seen once. Sequences were obtained from peripheral blood. These receptors all come from a woman between 45 and 65 years old with acute or convalescent COVID-19.

Notes on this clone: At the DNA level, this CDR3 is encoded by other sequences in the same sample as well. The chain couples TRBV7-2 to TRBJ2-5; 8 nucleotides line up with TRBD2. J was trimmed by 2 bases and V by 1 base; bases with no gene match: 3. Germline lookup yields CDR1 SGHTA and CDR2 FQGNSA. This CDR3 is 15 amino acids long. The CDR3: CASSLVAGGQETQYF. In DNA, the CDR3 is TGTGCCAGCAGCTTAGTGGCGGGGGGACAAGAGACCCAGTACTTC.

This clone has more than one count but fewer than ten. The CDR3 loop is CASSLRDRVRTEAFF. The CDR3 region has the DNA TGCGCCAGCAGCCTTAGGGACAGGGTCCGCACTGAAGCTTTCTTT. The chain employs TRBV5-1 and TRBJ1-1, with 9 bases fitting TRBD1. V lost 4 bases, J lost 4 bases, and 8 bases stayed unmatched. The CDR3 contains 15 residues. The germline V gene has CDR1 SGHRS and CDR2 YFSETQ.

The chain has TRBV11-1 and TRBJ1-2, with D uncertain. Trimming left V 3 bases short and J 2 bases short, with 4 bases between. The CDR3 contains 12 residues. Looked up from germline, CDR1 is SGHAT and CDR2 is FQDESV (reference sequence). In DNA form, the CDR3 reads TGTGCCAGCAGCTTGCAGAACTATGGCTACACCTTC. This translates into CASSLQNYGYTF.

The chain uses TRBV5-5 and TRBJ2-7; the match to TRBD2 covers 11 bases. J gave up 3 bases and V 0 bases, and 5 bases lay outside the gene matches. The length of the CDR3 is 16 residues. Germline CDR1 reads SGHKS; CDR2 reads YYEKEE (reference sequence). CDR3 in DNA: TGTGCCAGCAGCTTGGAACTAGCGGGAGAAATCTACGAGCAGTACTTC. The encoded protein is CASSLELAGEIYEQYF.

The chain joins TRBV7-9 to TRBJ2-5; the D is unclear. The length of the CDR3 is 13 residues. The V gene's germline CDR1 is SEHNR and CDR2 FQNEAQ (reference sequence). The ends were cut back, 2 bases at V and 1 base at J, with 5 bases in the middle. The CDR3 loop reads CASSLPPQETQYF. The CDR3 coding sequence is TGTGCCAGCAGCTTACCTCCCCAAGAGACCCAGTACTTC.

The chain employs TRBV5-6 and TRBJ2-1; 8 nucleotides match TRBD1. V was pared by 3 bases and J by 6 bases, with 8 bases of the junction left unmatched. Germline V gene data show CDR1 as SGHDT and CDR2 as YYEEEE. This CDR3 contains 15 residues. The CDR3 DNA is TGTGCCAGCAGCTACCGGGACAGGCACTCCAATGAGCAGTTCTTC. This encodes CASSYRDRHSNEQFF. Combining the CDR3 with reference TRBV5-6 and TRBJ2-1 gives the whole variable domain DAGVTQSPTHLIKTRGQQVTLRCSPKSGHDTVSWYQQALGQGPQFIFQYYEEEERQRGNFPDRFSGHQFPNYSSELNVNALLLGDSALYLCASSYRDRHSNEQFFGPGTRLTVL.